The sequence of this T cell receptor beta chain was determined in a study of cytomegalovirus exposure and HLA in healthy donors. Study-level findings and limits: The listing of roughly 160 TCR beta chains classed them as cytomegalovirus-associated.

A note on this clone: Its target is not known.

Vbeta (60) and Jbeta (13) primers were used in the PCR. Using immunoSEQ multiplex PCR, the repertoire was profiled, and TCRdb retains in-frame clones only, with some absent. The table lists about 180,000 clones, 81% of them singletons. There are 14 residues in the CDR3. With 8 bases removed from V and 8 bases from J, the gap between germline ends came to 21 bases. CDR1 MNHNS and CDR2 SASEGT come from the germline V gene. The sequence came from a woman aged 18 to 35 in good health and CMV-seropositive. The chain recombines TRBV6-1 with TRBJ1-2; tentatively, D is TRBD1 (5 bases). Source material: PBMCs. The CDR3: CASLSGGMHLGYTF. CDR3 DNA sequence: TGTGCCAGCCTGAGTGGGGGGATGCATTTGGGCTACACCTTC.